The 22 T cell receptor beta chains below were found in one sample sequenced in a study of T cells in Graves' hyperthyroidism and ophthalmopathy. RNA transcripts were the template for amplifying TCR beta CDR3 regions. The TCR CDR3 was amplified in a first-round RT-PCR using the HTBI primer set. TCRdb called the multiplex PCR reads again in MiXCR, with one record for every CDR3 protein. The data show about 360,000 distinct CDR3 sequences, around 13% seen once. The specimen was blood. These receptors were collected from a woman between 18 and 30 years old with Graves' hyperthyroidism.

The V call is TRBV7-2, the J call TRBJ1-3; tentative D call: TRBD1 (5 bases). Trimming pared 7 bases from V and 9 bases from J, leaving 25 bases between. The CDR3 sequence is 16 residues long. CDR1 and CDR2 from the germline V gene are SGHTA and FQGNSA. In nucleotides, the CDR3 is TGTGCCAGCAACGACCCCGGCCGGGACGGGATTTCCACCATATATTTT. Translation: CASNDPGRDGISTIYF.

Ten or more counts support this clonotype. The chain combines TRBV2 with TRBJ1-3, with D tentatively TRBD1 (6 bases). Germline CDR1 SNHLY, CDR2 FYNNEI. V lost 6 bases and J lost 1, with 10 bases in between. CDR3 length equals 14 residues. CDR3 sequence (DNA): TGTGCCAGCAGCCTAACAGGGTCTGGAAACACCATATATTTT. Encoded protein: CASSLTGSGNTIYF.

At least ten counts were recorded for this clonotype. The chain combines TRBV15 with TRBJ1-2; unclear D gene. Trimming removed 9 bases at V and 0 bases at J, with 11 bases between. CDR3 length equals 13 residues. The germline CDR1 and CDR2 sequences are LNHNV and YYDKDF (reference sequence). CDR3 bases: TGTGCCACTGCGGCGACCCCTAACTATGGCTACACCTTC. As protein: CATAATPNYGYTF.

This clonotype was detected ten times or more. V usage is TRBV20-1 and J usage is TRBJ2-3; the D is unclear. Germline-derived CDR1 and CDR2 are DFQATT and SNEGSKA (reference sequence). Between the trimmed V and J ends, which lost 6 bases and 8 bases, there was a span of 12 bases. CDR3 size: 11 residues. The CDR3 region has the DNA TGCAGTGCCCCTAAAGGTCGTACGCAGTATTTT. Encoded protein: CSAPKGRTQYF.

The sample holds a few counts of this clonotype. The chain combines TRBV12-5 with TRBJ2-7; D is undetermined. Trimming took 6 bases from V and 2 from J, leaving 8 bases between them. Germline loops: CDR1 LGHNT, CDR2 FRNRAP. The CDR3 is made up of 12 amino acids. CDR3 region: CASGPFPYEQYF. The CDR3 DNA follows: TGTGCTAGTGGCCCGTTCCCCTACGAGCAGTACTTC.

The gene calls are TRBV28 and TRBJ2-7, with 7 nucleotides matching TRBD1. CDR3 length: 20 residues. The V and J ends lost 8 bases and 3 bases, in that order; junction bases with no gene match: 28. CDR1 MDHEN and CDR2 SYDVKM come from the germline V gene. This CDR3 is CASSPQSARDSRGNIYEQYF. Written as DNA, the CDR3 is TGTGCCAGCTCACCACAATCAGCTCGGGACAGTAGGGGGAATATCTACGAGCAGTACTTC.

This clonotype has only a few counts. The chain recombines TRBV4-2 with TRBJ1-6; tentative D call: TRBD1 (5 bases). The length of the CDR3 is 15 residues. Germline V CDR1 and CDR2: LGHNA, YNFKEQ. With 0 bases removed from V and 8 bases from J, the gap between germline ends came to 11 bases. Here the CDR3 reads CASSQDQQGDSPLHF. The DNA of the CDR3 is TGTGCCAGCAGCCAAGATCAGCAAGGGGATTCACCCCTCCACTTT.

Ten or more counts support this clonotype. DNA for the CDR3: TGTGCCAGCAGTGCAAGTAGCTCTGGAAACACCATATATTTT. Protein product: CASSASSSGNTIYF. V usage is TRBV28 and J usage is TRBJ1-3, with D hard to call. Looked up from germline, CDR1 is MDHEN and CDR2 is SYDVKM. Trimming stripped 5 bases from V and 0 bases from J, with 8 bases between. CDR3 length equals 14 residues.

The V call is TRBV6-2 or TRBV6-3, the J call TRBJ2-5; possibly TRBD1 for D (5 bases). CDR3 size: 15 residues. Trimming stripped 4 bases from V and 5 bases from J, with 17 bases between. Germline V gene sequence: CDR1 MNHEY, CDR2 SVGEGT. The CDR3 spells CASSSSGSHGETQYF. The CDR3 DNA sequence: TGTGCCAGCAGTTCGTCAGGGTCCCACGGGGAGACCCAGTACTTC.

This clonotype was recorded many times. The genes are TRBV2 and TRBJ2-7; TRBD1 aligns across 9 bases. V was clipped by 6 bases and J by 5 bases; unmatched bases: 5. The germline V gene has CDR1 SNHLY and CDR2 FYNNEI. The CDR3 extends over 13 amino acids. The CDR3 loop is CASRADRGDEQYF. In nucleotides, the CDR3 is TGTGCCAGCAGGGCGGACAGGGGTGACGAGCAGTACTTC.

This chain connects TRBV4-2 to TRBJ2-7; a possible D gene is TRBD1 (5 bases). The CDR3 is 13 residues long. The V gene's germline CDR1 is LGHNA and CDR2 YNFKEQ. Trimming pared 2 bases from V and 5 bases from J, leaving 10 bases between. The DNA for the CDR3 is TGTGCCAGCAGCCAATCTCTAGGGGACGAGCAGTACTTC. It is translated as CASSQSLGDEQYF.

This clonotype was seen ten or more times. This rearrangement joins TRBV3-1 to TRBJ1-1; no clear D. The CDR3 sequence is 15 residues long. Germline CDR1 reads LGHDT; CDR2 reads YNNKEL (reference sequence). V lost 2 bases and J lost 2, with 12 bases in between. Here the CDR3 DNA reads TGTGCCAGCAGCCAACCTGCCGGGAGCAACACTGAAGCTTTCTTT. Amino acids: CASSQPAGSNTEAFF.

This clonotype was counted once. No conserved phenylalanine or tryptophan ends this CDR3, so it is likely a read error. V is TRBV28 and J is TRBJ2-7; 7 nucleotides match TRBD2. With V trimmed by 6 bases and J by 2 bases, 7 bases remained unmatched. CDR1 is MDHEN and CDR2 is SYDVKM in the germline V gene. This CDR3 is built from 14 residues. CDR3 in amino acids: CASRGAGWPYEQYL. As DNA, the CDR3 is TGTGCCAGCAGAGGAGCGGGATGGCCCTACGAGCAGTACCTC.

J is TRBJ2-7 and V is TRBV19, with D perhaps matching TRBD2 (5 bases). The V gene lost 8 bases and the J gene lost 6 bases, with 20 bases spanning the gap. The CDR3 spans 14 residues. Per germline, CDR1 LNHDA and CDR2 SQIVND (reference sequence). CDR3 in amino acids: CASSATITSGEQYF. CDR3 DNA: TGTGCCAGTTCGGCGACGATCACTAGTGGCGAGCAGTACTTC.

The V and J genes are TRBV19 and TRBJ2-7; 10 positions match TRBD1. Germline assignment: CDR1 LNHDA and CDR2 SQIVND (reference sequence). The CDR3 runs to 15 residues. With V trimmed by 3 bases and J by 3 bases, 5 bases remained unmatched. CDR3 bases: TGTGCCAGTAGTATCGCCGGGACAGGGGTCTACGAGCAGTACTTC. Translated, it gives CASSIAGTGVYEQYF.

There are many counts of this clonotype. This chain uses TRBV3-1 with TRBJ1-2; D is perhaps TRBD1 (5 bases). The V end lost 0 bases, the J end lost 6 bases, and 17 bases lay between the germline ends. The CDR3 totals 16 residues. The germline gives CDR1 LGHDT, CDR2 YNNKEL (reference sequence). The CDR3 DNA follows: TGTGCCAGCAGCCAAGATTCGGCAGGGAGGTTTCATGGCTACACCTTC. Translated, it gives CASSQDSAGRFHGYTF.

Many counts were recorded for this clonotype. CDR3 residues: CASSFVTSGYNEQFF. The CDR3 nucleotides read TGTGCCAGCAGTTTTGTGACTAGCGGCTACAATGAGCAGTTCTTC. V is TRBV27 and J is TRBJ2-1, with TRBD2 matching 9 bases. The ends lost 3 bases at V and 3 bases at J; junction bases unmatched: 3. CDR1 is MNHEY, CDR2 SMNVEV, per germline (reference sequence). CDR3 length equals 15 residues.

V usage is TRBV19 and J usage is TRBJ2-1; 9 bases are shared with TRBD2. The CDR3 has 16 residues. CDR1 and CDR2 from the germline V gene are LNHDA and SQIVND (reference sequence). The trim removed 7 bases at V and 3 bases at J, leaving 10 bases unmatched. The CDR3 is CASTLSGRRGYNEQFF. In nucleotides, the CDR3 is TGTGCCAGTACCCTTAGCGGGAGAAGGGGCTACAATGAGCAGTTCTTC. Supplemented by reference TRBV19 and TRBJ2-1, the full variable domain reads DGGITQSPKYLFRKEGQNVTLSCEQNLNHDAMYWYRQDPGQGLRLIYYSQIVNDFQKGDIAEGYSVSREKKESFPLTVTSAQKNPTAFYLCASTLSGRRGYNEQFFGPGTRLTVL.

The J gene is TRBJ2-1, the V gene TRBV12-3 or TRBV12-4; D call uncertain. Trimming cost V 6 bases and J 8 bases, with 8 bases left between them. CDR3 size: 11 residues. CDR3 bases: TGTGCCAGCAGGGTACTGGATGAGCAGTTCTTC. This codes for CASRVLDEQFF.

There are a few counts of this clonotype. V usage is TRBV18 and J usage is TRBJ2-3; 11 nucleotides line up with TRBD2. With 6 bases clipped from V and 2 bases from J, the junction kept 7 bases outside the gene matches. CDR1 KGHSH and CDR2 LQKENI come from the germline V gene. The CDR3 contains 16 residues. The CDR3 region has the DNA TGTGCCAGCTCGGAGATAGCGGGGGGGCCCACAGATACGCAGTATTTT. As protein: CASSEIAGGPTDTQYF.

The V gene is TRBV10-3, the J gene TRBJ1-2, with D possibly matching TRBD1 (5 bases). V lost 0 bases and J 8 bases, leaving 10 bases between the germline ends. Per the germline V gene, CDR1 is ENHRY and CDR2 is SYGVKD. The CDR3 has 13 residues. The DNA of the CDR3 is TGTGCCATCAGTGAGTCTGCAGGGACCGGCTACACCTTC. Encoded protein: CAISESAGTGYTF.

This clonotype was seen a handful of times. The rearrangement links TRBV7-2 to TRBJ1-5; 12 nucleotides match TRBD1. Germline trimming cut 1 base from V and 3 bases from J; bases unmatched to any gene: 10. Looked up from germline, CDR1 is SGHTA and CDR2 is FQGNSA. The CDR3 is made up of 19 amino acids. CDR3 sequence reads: CASSLDGTGGAGVNQPQHF. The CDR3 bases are TGTGCCAGCAGCTTAGACGGGACAGGGGGCGCTGGGGTCAATCAGCCCCAGCATTTT.